This T cell receptor beta chain was documented in a study of T cell responses to AZD1222 COVID-19 vaccine. On the study more broadly: Second doses were pooled across both intervals (about 4 or about 12 weeks).

On this clone itself: The sample holds other DNA sequences that translate to the same CDR3.

The V end lost 2 bases, the J end lost 4 bases, and 3 bases lay between the germline ends. The CDR3 consists of 11 residues. Germline-derived CDR1 and CDR2 are MRHNA and SNTAGT. TCRdb keeps only in-frame clones here, not all; method: immunoSEQ multiplex PCR. Altogether 75,000 to 95,000 clones are present, about 88% being singletons, with the ten largest covering under 25%. The V call is TRBV6-4, the J call TRBJ2-7; no reliable D call. The clonotype comes from an adult in good health. The sample consisted of peripheral blood, taken on day 0 of AZD1222 vaccination. The CDR3 protein is CASSDGYEQYF. The CDR3 DNA is TGTGCCAGCAGTGACGGTTACGAGCAGTACTTC.